The present T cell receptor beta chain was sequenced within a study of blood T cell repertoires in COVID-19. Overall study context: Samples came from the United States, Italy and Spain, spanning acute and convalescent COVID-19. The analysed material was cDNA or gDNA that came from T cells, B-cell-depleted T cells, or PBMCs.

One Seattle source followed patients from active infection through their disease course. In the authors' methods: Estimation of nucleated cell counts was performed using reference gene primer amplification. Clones were sequenced by immunoSEQ multiplex PCR, and TCRdb holds only the in-frame ones, with some missing. V and J calls and clone size are given by that table; D and trimming were obtained from the DNA. Of a few hundred thousand clones detected, 65% to 90% appear once; the ten largest clones hold 2% to 3%. V trimming: 5 bases; J trimming: 5 bases; junction bases outside the gene matches: 3. This CDR3 has 14 amino acids. Germline assignment: CDR1 PRHDT and CDR2 FYEKMQ (reference sequence).

V and J are TRBV13 and TRBJ2-7; 13 nucleotides line up with TRBD2. The material sequenced was peripheral blood. The sequence derives from an older woman with COVID-19, enrolled during active disease. The CDR3: CASSDGLAGDEQYF. The CDR3 DNA sequence: TGTGCCAGCAGCGACGGACTAGCGGGGGACGAGCAGTACTTC. Full variable domain (remainder filled in from reference TRBV13 and TRBJ2-7): AAGVIQSPRHLIKEKRETATLKCYPIPRHDTVYWYQQGPGQDPQFLISFYEKMQSDKGSIPDRFSAQQFSDYHSELNMSSLELGDSALYFCASSDGLAGDEQYFGPGTRLTVT.